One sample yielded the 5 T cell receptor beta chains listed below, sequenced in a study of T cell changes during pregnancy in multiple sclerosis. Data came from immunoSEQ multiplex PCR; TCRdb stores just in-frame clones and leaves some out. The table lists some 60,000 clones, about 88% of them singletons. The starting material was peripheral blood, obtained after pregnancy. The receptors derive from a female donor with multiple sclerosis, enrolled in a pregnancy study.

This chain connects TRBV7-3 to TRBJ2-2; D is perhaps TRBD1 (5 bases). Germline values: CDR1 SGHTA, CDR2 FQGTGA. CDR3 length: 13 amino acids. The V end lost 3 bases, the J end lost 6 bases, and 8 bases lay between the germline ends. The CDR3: CASSFGAAGELFF. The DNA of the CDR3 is TGTGCCAGCAGCTTTGGGGCAGCCGGGGAGCTGTTTTTT.

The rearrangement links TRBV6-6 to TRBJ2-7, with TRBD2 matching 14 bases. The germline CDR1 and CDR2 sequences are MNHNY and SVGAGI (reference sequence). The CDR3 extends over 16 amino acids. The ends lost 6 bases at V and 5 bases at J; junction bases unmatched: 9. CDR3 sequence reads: CASSPRLAGGLNEQYF. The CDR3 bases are TGTGCCAGCAGCCCCAGACTAGCGGGGGGGCTTAACGAGCAGTACTTC.

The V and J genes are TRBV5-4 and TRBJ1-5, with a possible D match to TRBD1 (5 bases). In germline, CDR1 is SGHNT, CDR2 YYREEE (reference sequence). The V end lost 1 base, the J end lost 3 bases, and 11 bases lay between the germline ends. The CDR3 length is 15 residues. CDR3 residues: CASSLWGVLNQPQHF. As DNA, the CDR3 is TGTGCCAGCAGCTTGTGGGGGGTCCTCAATCAGCCCCAGCATTTT.

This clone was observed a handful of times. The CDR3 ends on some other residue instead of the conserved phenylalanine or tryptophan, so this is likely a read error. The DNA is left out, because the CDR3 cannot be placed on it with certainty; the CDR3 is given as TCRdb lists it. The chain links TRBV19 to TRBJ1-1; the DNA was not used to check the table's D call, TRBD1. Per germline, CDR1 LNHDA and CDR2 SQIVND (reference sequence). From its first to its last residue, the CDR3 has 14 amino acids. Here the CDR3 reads CASSPTGTGIVVVG.

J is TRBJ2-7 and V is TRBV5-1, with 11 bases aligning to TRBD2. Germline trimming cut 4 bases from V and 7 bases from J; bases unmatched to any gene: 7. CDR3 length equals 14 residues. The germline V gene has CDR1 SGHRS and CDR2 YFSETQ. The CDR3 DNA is TGCGCCAGCAGCGTGACTAGCGGGGTGAGGGAGCAGTACTTC. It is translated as CASSVTSGVREQYF.